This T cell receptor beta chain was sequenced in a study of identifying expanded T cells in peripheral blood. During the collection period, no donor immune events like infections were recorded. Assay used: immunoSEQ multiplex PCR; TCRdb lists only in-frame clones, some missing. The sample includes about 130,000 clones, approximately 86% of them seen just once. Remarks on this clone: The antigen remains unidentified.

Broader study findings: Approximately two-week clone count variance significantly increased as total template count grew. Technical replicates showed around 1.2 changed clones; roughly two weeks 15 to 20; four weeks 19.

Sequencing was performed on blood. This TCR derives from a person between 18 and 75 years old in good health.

This CDR3 reads CASSENNGNQPQHF. The CDR3 region has the DNA TGTGCCAGCAGTGAGAACAACGGCAATCAGCCCCAGCATTTT. The chain has TRBV2 and TRBJ1-5; D not certain. The CDR3 is 14 residues long. The V gene's germline CDR1 is SNHLY and CDR2 FYNNEI. The V end lost 3 bases, the J end lost 2 bases, and 8 bases lay between the germline ends.